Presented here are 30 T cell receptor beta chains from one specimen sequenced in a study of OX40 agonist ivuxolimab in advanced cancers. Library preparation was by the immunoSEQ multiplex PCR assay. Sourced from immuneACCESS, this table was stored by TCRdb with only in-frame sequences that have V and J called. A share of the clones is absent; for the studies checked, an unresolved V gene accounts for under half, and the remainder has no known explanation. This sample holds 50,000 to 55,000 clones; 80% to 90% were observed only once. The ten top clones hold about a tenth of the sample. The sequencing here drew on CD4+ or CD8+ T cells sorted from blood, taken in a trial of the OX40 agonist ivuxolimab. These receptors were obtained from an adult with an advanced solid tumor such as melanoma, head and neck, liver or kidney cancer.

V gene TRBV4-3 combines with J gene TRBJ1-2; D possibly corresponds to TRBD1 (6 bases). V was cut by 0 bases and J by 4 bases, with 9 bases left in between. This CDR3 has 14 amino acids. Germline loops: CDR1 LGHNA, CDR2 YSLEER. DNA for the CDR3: TGCGCCAGCAGCCAAGATCCAGGGGTCTATGGCTACACCTTC. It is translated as CASSQDPGVYGYTF.

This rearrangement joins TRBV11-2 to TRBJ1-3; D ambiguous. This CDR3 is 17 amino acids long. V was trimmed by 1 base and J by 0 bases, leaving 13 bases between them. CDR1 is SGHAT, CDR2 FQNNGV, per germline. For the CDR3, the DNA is TGTGCCAGCAGCTTAGGTTCAGGTCTCTACTCTGGAAACACCATATATTTT. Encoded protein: CASSLGSGLYSGNTIYF. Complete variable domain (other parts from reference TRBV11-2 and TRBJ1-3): EAGVAQSPRYKIIEKRQSVAFWCNPISGHATLYWYQQILGQGPKLLIQFQNNGVVDDSQLPKDRFSAERLKGVDSTLKIQPAKLEDSAVYLCASSLGSGLYSGNTIYFGEGSWLTVV.

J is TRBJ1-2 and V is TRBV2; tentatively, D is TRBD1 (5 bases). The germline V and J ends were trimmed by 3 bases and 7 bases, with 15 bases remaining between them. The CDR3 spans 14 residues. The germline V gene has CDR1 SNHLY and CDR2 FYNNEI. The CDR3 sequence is CASSDRGGLSGYTF. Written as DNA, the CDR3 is TGTGCCAGCAGTGATAGGGGTGGACTGAGTGGCTACACCTTC.

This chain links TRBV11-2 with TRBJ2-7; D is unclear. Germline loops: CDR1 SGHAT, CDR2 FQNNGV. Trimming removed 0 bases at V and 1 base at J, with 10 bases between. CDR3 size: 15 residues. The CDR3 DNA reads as TGTGCCAGCAGCTTAGATCGTGCAAAATCCTACGAGCAGTACTTC. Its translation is CASSLDRAKSYEQYF.

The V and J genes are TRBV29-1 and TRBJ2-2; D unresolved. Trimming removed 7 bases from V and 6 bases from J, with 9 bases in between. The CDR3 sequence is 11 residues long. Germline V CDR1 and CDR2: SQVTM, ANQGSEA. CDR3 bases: TGCAGCGCCTATCTCTCCGGGGAGCTGTTTTTT. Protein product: CSAYLSGELFF.

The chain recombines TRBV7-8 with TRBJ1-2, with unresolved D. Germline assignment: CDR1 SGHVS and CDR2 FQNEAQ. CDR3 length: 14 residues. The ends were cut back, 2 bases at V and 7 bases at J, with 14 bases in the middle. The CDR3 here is CASSLSRIPSGYTF. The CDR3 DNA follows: TGTGCCAGCAGCTTATCCCGGATCCCGAGTGGCTACACCTTC.

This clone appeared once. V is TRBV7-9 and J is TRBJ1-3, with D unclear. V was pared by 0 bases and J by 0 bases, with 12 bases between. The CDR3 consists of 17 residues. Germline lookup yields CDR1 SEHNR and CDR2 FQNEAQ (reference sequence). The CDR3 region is CASSLAIGRSSGNTIYF. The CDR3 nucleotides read TGTGCCAGCAGCTTAGCGATTGGCAGGAGCTCTGGAAACACCATATATTTT.

The DNA for the CDR3 is TGTGCCAGCAGCACTAACAGGGGACCCGGGGAGCTGTTTTTT. Its translation is CASSTNRGPGELFF. J is TRBJ2-2 and V is TRBV11-2; 7 nucleotides agree with TRBD1. The CDR3 is 14 residues long. V trimming: 5 bases; J trimming: 6 bases; junction bases outside the gene matches: 6. CDR1 and CDR2 from the germline V gene are SGHAT and FQNNGV.

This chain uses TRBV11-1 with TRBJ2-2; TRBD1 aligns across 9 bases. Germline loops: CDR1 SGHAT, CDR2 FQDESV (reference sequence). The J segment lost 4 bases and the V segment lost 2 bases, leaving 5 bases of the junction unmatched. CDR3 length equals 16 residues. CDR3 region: CASSLLMGQGTGELFF. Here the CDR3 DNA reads TGTGCCAGCAGCTTACTCATGGGACAGGGCACCGGGGAGCTGTTTTTT.

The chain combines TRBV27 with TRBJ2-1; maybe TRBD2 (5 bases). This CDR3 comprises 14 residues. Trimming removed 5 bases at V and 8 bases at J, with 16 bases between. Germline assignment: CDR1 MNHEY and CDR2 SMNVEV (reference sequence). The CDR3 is CASSRPTKLDEQFF. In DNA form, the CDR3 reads TGTGCCAGCAGTCGTCCGACTAAGTTAGATGAGCAGTTCTTC.

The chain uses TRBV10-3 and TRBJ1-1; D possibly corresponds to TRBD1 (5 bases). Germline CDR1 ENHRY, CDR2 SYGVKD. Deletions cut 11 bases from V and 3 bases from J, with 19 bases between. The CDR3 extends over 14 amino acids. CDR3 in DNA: TGTGCCGTCGCGAGGGGCGACTTGGACACTGAAGCTTTCTTT. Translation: CAVARGDLDTEAFF.

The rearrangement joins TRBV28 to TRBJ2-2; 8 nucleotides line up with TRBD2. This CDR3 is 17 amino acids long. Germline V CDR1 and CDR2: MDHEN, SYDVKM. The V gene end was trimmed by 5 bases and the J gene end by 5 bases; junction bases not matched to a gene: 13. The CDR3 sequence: CASSRARPGLVTGELFF. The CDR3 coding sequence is TGTGCCAGCAGTCGGGCACGTCCGGGACTAGTGACCGGGGAGCTGTTTTTT.

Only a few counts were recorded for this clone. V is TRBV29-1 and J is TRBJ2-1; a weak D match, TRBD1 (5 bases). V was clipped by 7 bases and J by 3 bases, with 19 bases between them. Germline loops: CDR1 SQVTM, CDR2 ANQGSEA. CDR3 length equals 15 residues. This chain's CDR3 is CSGSLQGLFYNEQFF. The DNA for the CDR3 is TGCAGCGGCTCGCTTCAGGGATTGTTCTACAATGAGCAGTTCTTC.

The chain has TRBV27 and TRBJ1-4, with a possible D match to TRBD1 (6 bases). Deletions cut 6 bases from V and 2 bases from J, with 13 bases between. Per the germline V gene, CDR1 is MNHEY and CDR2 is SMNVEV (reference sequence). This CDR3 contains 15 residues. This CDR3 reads CASSPGGGTNEKLFF. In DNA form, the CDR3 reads TGTGCCAGCAGCCCTGGGGGCGGGACTAATGAAAAACTGTTTTTT.

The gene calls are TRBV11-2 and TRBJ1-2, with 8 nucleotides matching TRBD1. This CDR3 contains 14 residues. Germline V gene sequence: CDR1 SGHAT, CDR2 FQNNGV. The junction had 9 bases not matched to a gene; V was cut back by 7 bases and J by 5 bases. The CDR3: CASKRDRTPYGYTF. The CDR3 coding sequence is TGTGCCAGCAAAAGGGACAGGACCCCGTATGGCTACACCTTC.

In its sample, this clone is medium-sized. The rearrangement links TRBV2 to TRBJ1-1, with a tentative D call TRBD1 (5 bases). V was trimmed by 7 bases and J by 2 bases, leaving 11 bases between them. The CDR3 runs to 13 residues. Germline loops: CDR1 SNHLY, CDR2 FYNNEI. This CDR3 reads CASKDRSNTEAFF. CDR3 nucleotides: TGTGCCAGCAAAGACAGATCTAACACTGAAGCTTTCTTT.

The DNA for the CDR3 is TGTGCCAGCGCGAGCGCCGGGGCCAACGTCCTGACTTTC. Translation gives CASASAGANVLTF. The gene calls are TRBV28 and TRBJ2-6; D remains unclear. The CDR3 sequence is 13 residues long. Germline V CDR1 and CDR2: MDHEN, SYDVKM. The V and J ends lost 8 bases and 4 bases respectively, with 9 bases between them. The whole variable domain, filled in from reference TRBV28 and TRBJ2-6, reads DVKVTQSSRYLVKRTGEKVFLECVQDMDHENMFWYRQDPGLGLRLIYFSYDVKMKEKGDIPEGYSVSREKKERFSLILESASTNQTSMYLCASASAGANVLTFGAGSRLTVL.

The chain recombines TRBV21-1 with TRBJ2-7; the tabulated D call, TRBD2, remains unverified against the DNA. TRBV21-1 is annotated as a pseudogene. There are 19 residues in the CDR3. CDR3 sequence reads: CASSVRIGASGGLFYEQYF. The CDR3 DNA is TGTGCCAGCAGCGTTCGTATTGGGGCTAGCGGGGGCCTGTTTTACGAGCAGTACTTC.

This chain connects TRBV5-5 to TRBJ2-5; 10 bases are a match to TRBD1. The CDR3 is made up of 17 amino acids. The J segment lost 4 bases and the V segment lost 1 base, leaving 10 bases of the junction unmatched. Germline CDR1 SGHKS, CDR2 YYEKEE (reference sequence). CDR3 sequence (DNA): TGTGCCAGCAGCTTGTATTCCGGGACAGGGGAGAGAGAGACCCAGTACTTC. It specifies CASSLYSGTGERETQYF.

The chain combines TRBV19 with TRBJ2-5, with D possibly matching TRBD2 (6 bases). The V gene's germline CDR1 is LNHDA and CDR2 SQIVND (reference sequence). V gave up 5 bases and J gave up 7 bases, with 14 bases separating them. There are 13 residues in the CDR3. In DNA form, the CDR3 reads TGTGCCAGTAGTCCCACAGCGGAGGGGACCCAGTACTTC. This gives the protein CASSPTAEGTQYF.

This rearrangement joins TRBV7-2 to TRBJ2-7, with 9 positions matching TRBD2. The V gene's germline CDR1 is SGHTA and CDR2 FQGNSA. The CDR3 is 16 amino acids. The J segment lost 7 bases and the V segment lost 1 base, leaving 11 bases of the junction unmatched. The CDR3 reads CASSLGGASGTWEQYF. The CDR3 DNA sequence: TGTGCCAGCAGCTTAGGAGGGGCTAGCGGGACGTGGGAGCAGTACTTC.

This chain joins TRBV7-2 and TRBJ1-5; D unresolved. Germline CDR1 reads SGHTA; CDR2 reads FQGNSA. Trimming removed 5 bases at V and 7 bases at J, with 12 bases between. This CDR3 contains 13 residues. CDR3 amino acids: CASSTDQQQPQHF. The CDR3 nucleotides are TGTGCCAGCAGCACGGACCAACAGCAGCCCCAGCATTTT.

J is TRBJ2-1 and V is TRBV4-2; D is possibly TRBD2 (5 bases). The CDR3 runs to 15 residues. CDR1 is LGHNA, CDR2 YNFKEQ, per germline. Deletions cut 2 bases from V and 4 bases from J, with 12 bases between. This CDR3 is CASSQPGSEYNEQFF. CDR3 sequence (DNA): TGTGCCAGCAGCCAACCGGGGTCGGAGTACAATGAGCAGTTCTTC.

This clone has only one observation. CDR3 DNA: TGTGCCAGCAGCTTAGATGGGGGGGGCCAGCCCCAGCATTTT. This codes for CASSLDGGGQPQHF. The rearrangement joins TRBV7-8 to TRBJ1-5; D is perhaps TRBD1 (6 bases). The germline gives CDR1 SGHVS, CDR2 FQNEAQ. The ends were cut back, 1 base at V and 7 bases at J, with 11 bases in the middle. This CDR3 comprises 14 residues.

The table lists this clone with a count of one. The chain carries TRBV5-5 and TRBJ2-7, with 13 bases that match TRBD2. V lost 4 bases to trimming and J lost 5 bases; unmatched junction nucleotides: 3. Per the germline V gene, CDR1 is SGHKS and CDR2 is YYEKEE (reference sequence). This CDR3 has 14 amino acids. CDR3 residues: CASSPTSGRDEQYF. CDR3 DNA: TGTGCCAGCAGCCCAACTAGCGGGAGGGACGAGCAGTACTTC. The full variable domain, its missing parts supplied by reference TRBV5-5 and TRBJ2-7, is DAGVTQSPTHLIKTRGQQVTLRCSPISGHKSVSWYQQVLGQGPQFIFQYYEKEERGRGNFPDRFSARQFPNYSSELNVNALLLGDSALYLCASSPTSGRDEQYFGPGTRLTVT.

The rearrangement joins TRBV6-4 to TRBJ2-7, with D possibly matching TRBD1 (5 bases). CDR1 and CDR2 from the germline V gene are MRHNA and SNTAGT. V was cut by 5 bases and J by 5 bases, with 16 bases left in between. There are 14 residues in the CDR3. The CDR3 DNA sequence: TGTGCCAGCAGTCCCCAGGGTCATGGGGACGAGCAGTACTTC. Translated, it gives CASSPQGHGDEQYF.

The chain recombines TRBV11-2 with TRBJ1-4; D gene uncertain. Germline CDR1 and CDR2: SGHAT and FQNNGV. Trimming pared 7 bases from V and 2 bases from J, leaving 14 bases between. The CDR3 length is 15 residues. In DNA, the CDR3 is TGTGCCAGCACCCAAAGCGGGGTTACTAATGAAAAACTGTTTTTT. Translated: CASTQSGVTNEKLFF. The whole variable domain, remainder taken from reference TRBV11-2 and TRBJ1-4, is EAGVAQSPRYKIIEKRQSVAFWCNPISGHATLYWYQQILGQGPKLLIQFQNNGVVDDSQLPKDRFSAERLKGVDSTLKIQPAKLEDSAVYLCASTQSGVTNEKLFFGSGTQLSVL.

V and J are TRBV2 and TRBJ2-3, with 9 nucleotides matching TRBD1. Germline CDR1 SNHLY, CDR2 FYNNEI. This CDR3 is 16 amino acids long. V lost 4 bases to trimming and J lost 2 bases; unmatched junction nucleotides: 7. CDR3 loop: CASSATGQGPTDTQYF. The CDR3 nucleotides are TGTGCCAGCAGTGCGACGGGACAGGGCCCCACAGATACGCAGTATTTT.

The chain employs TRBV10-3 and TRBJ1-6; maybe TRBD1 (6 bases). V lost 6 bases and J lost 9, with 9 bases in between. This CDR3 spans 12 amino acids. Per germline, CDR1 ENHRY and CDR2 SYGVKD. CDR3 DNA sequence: TGTGCCATCAGGGACAGTAGTTCACCCCTCCACTTT. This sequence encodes CAIRDSSSPLHF.

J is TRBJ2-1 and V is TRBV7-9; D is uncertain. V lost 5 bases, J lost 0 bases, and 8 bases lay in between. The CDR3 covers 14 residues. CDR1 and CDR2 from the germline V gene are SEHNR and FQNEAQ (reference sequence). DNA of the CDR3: TGTGCCAGCAGCGTCCGGGTCTCCTACAATGAGCAGTTCTTC. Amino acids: CASSVRVSYNEQFF.